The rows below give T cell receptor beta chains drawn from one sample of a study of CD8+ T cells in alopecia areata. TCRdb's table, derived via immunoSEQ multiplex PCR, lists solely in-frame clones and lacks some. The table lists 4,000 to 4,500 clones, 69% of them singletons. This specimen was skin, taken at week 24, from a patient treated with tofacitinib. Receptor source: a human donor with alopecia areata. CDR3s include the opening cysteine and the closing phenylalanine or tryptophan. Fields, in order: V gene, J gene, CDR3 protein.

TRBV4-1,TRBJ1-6,CASSQPNSGYQNSPLHF
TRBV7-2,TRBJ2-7,CASSSTTVPPYEQYF
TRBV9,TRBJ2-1,CASSSGTGYNEQFF
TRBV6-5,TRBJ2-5,CASLPSGQETQYF
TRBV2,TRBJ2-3,CASSELVGSTDTQYF
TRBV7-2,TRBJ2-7,CASSLYGGASGATRYEQYF
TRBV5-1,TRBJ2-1,CASSGTSGLSYNEQFF
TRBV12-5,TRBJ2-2,CASANLDGGIAGELFF
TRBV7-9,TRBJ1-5,CASSPRGGGGNQPQHF
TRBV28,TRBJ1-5,CASSSGGTGYQPQHF
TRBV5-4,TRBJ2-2,CASSLISGGAGELFF
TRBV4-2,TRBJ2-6,CASSQILQGPTGANVLTF
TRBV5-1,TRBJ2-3,CASSPRGVGADTQYF
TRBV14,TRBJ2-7,CASSQSPRVGDYRDPDEQYF
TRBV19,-,CASSIRLGGHEQYF
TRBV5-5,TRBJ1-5,CASSDLGAGTSNQPQHF
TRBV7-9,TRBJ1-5,CASSLAGGNQPQHF
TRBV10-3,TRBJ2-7,CAISEFRGDYEQYF
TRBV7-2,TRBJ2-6,CASSSRDRVGLTF
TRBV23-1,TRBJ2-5,CASGGIKRDGQETQYF
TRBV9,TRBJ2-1,CASSPGLGLRDDGEQFF
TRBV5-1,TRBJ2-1,CASSYSVLADNEQFF
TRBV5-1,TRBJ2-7,CASSWGRRDTSYEQYF
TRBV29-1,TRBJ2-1,CSVDGGKGDLGFF
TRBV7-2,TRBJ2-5,CASSLGAKETQYF
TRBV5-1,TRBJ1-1,CASSLEGPKDTEAFF
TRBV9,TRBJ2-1,CASSAQLVTHEQFF
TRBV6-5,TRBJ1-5,CASSLGTDNQPQHF